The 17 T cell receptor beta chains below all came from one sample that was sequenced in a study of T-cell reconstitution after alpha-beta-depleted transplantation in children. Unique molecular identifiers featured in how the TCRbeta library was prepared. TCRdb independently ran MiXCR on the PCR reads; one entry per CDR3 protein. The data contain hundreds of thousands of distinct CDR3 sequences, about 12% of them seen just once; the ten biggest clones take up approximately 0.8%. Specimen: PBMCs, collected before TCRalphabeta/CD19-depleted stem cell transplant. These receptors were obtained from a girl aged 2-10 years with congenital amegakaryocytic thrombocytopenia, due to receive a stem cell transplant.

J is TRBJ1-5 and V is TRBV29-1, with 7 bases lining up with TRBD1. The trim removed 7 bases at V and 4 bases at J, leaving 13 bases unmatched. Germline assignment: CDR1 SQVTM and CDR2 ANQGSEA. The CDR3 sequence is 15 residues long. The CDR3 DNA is TGCAGCGGAGGGGACAGACGCGTCCCTAATCAGCCCCAGCATTTT. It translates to CSGGDRRVPNQPQHF.

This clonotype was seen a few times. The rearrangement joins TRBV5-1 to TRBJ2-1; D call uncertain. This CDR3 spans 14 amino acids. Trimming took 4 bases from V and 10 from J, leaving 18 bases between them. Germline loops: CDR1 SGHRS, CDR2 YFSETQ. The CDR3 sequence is CASSQTRVGWEQFF. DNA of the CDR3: TGCGCCAGCAGCCAGACTCGGGTCGGATGGGAGCAGTTCTTC.

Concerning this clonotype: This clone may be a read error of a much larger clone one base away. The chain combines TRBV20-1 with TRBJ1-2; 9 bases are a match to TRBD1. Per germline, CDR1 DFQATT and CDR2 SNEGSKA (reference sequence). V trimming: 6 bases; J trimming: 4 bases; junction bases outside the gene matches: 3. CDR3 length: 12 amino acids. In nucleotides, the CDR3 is TGCAGTGCGCCGACAGGGGGCTATGGCTACACCTTC. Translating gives CSAPTGGYGYTF.

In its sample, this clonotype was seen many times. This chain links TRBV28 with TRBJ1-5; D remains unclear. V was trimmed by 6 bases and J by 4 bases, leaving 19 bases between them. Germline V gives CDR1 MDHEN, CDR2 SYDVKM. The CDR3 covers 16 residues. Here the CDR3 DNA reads TGTGCCAGCAGCAGCAATATAGGGTTTCCGAATCAGCCCCAGCATTTT. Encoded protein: CASSSNIGFPNQPQHF.

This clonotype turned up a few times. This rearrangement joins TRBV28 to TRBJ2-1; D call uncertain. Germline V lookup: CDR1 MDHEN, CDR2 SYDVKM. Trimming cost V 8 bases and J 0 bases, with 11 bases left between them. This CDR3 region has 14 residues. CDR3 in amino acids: CASEARSSYNEQFF. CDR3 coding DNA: TGTGCCAGCGAGGCGCGGAGCTCCTACAATGAGCAGTTCTTC.

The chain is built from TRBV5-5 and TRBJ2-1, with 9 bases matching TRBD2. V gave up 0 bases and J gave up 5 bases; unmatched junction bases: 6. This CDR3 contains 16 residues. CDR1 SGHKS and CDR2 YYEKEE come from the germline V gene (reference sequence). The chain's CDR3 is CASSLGRGRADNEQFF. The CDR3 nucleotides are TGTGCCAGCAGCTTGGGCCGCGGGAGGGCCGACAATGAGCAGTTCTTC.

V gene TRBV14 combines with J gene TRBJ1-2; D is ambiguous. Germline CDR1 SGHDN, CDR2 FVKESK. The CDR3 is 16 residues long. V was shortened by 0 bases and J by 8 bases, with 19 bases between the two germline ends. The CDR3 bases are TGTGCCAGCAGCCAAGATTCTGAGGAATTAACGCGAGGCTACACCTTC. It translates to CASSQDSEELTRGYTF.

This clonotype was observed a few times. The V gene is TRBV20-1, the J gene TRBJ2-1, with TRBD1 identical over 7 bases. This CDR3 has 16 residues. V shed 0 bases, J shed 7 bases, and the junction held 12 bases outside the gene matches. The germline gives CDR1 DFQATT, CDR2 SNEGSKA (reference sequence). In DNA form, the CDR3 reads TGCAGTGCTAGAGATACGACAGGGTGGACACGGAATGAGCAGTTCTTC. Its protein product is CSARDTTGWTRNEQFF.

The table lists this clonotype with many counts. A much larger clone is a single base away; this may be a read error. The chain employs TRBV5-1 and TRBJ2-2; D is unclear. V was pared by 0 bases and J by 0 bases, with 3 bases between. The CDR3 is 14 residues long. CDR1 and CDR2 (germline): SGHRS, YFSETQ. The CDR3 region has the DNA TGCGCCAGCAGCTTGGACACGAACACCGGGGAGCTGTTTTTT. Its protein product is CASSLDTNTGELFF. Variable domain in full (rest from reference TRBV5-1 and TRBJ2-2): KAGVTQTPRYLIKTRGQQVTLSCSPISGHRSVSWYQQTPGQGLQFLFEYFSETQRNKGNFPGRFSGRQFSNSRSEMNVSTLELGDSALYLCASSLDTNTGELFFGEGSRLTVL.

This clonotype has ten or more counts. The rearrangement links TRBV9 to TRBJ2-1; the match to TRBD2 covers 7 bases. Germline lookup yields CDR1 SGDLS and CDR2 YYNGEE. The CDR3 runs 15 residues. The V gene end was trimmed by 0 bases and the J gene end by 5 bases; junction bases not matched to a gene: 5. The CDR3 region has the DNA TGTGCCAGCAGCGTAGAGGGAGCGGGGAACAATGAGCAGTTCTTC. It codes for CASSVEGAGNNEQFF. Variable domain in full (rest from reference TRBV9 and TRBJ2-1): DSGVTQTPKHLITATGQRVTLRCSPRSGDLSVYWYQQSLDQGLQFLIQYYNGEERAKGNILERFSAQQFPDLHSELNLSSLELGDSALYFCASSVEGAGNNEQFFGPGTRLTVL.

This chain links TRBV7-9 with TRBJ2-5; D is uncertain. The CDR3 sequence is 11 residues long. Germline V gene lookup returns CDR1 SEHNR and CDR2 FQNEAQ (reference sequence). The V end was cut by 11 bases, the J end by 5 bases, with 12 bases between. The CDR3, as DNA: TGTGCCTCAAGATATGGGGAGACCCAGTACTTC. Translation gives CASRYGETQYF.

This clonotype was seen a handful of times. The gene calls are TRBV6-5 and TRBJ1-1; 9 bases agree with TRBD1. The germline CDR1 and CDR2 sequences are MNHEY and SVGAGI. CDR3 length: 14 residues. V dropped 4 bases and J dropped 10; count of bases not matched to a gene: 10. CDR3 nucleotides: TGTGCCAGCAGTTTCGGGACAGGGTCTCATGGAGCTTTCTTT. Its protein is CASSFGTGSHGAFF.

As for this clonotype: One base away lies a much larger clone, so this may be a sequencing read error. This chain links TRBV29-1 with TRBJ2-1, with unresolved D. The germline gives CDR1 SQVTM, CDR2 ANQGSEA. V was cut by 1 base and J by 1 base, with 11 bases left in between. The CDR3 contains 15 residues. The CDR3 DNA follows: TGCAGCGTTGAAGGGTCCAGACTTTCCTACAATGAGCAGTTCTTC. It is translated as CSVEGSRLSYNEQFF.

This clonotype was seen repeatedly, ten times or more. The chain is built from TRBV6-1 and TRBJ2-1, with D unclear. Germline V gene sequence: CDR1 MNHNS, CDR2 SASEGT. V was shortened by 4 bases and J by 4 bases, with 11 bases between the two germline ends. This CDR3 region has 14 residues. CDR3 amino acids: CASSGVERYNEQFF. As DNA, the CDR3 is TGTGCCAGCAGTGGTGTGGAAAGGTACAATGAGCAGTTCTTC.

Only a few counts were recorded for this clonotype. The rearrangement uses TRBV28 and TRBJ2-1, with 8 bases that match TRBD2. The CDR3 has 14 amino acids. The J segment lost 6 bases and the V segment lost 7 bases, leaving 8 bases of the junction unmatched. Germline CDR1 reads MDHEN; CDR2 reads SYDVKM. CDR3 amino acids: CASIQRELSNEQFF. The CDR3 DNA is TGTGCCAGCATCCAGCGGGAGCTAAGCAATGAGCAGTTCTTC. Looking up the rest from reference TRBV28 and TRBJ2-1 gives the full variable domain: DVKVTQSSRYLVKRTGEKVFLECVQDMDHENMFWYRQDPGLGLRLIYFSYDVKMKEKGDIPEGYSVSREKKERFSLILESASTNQTSMYLCASIQRELSNEQFFGPGTRLTVL.

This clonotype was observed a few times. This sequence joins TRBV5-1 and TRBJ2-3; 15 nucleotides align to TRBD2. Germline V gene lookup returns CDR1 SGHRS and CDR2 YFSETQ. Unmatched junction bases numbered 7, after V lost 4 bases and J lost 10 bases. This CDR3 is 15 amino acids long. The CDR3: CASSRPGLAGGAQYF. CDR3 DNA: TGCGCCAGCAGCCGACCGGGACTAGCGGGAGGAGCGCAGTATTTT.

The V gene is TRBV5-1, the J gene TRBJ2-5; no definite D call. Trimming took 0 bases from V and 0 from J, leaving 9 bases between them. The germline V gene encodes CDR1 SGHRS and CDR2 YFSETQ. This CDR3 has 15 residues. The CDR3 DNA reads TGCGCCAGCAGCTTGGGGCCAGTGAACCAAGAGACCCAGTACTTC. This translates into CASSLGPVNQETQYF.